The 18 T cell receptor beta chains below all came from one sample that was sequenced in a study of cytomegalovirus exposure and HLA in healthy donors. Amplification used 60 Vbeta primers and 13 Jbeta primers. Sequencing was performed with immunoSEQ multiplex PCR; in TCRdb, only in-frame clones are kept and a portion is missing. This table holds 120,000 or so clones, roughly four fifths found once. The sample was PBMCs. Receptor source: a middle-aged man in good health and CMV-seronegative.

The rearrangement links TRBV27 to TRBJ1-5; no clear D. The CDR3 sequence is 13 residues long. V lost 2 bases and J lost 5, with 7 bases in between. In germline, CDR1 is MNHEY, CDR2 SMNVEV (reference sequence). In DNA, the CDR3 is TGTGCCAGCAGTTTAGGCCGCTATCAGCCCCAGCATTTT. The encoded protein is CASSLGRYQPQHF.

This clone was counted between two and nine times. This rearrangement joins TRBV19 to TRBJ1-5; tentative D call: TRBD1 (5 bases). V gave up 1 base and J gave up 15 bases, with 10 bases separating them. Germline V CDR1 and CDR2: LNHDA, SQIVND (reference sequence). The CDR3 sequence is 11 residues long. The CDR3 sequence is CASSIARQWHF. CDR3 sequence (DNA): TGTGCCAGTAGTATAGCCAGACAGTGGCATTTT.

The chain combines TRBV10-3 with TRBJ1-1; 7 bases fit TRBD1. The J segment lost 5 bases and the V segment lost 11 bases, leaving 17 bases of the junction unmatched. The CDR3 has 15 residues. Germline assignment: CDR1 ENHRY and CDR2 SYGVKD. CDR3 loop: CAAKPANRGGTEAFF. The CDR3 region has the DNA TGTGCCGCCAAGCCCGCGAACAGGGGAGGAACTGAAGCTTTCTTT.

This clone was seen once. The chain links TRBV2 to TRBJ2-1, with 13 bases lining up with TRBD2. The CDR3 covers 14 residues. Germline CDR1 reads SNHLY; CDR2 reads FYNNEI. J lost 9 bases, V lost 6 bases, and 5 bases had no gene match. The CDR3 region has the DNA TGTGCCAGCAGCGGACTAGCGGGAGATGCTGAGCAGTTCTTC. This gives the protein CASSGLAGDAEQFF.

Here the CDR3 DNA reads TGTGCCAGCAGTTATAGGGACATCTCCTACGAGCAGTACTTC. Protein product: CASSYRDISYEQYF. V usage is TRBV6-6 and J usage is TRBJ2-7; possibly TRBD1 for D (6 bases). This CDR3 comprises 14 residues. Germline-derived CDR1 and CDR2 are MNHNY and SVGAGI (reference sequence). The germline V and J ends were trimmed by 3 bases and 0 bases, with 9 bases remaining between them.

The rearrangement joins TRBV7-9 to TRBJ2-2, with 10 bases matching TRBD1. The CDR3 totals 16 residues. Germline assignment: CDR1 SEHNR and CDR2 FQNEAQ (reference sequence). V was pared by 5 bases and J by 3 bases, with 6 bases of the junction left unmatched. The CDR3 DNA follows: TGTGCCAGCAGCCATGACAGGGGGCAGTACACCGGGGAGCTGTTTTTT. Protein product: CASSHDRGQYTGELFF.

The chain links TRBV7-2 to TRBJ2-7; TRBD2 might be the D (6 bases). The V gene lost 1 base and the J gene lost 2 bases, with 9 bases spanning the gap. CDR1 is SGHTA and CDR2 is FQGNSA in the germline V gene. This CDR3 has 14 amino acids. CDR3: CASSLVEGAYEQYF. The CDR3 DNA sequence: TGTGCCAGCAGCTTAGTGGAGGGAGCCTACGAGCAGTACTTC.

The V gene is TRBV5-1, the J gene TRBJ2-3; D is ambiguous. Germline V CDR1 and CDR2: SGHRS, YFSETQ. Trimming pared 0 bases from V and 5 bases from J, leaving 4 bases between. CDR3 length: 12 amino acids. The CDR3 DNA follows: TGCGCCAGCAGCTTGGGAGGAGATACGCAGTATTTT. Residues: CASSLGGDTQYF.

This clone has a handful of counts. V gene TRBV15 combines with J gene TRBJ1-2; TRBD1 is a possible D gene (5 bases). The V and J ends lost 2 bases and 3 bases respectively, with 13 bases between them. CDR1 is LNHNV, CDR2 YYDKDF, per germline (reference sequence). This CDR3 comprises 15 residues. The CDR3 nucleotides read TGTGCCACCAGCAGAACAGGACCCCTTGACTATGGCTACACCTTC. Residues: CATSRTGPLDYGYTF.

V is TRBV6-5 and J is TRBJ2-7, with 8 nucleotides matching TRBD1. The germline V gene has CDR1 MNHEY and CDR2 SVGAGI. J lost 3 bases, V lost 4 bases, and 8 bases had no gene match. CDR3 length equals 15 residues. The CDR3 nucleotides are TGTGCCAGCAGTTCCCGCAGGGGGCTCTTCTACGAGCAGTACTTC. It yields the protein CASSSRRGLFYEQYF.

The chain combines TRBV4-3 with TRBJ1-5; no clear D gene. Per germline, CDR1 LGHNA and CDR2 YSLEER. The ends were cut back, 0 bases at V and 4 bases at J, with 10 bases in the middle. CDR3 length: 15 amino acids. The chain's CDR3 is CASSQDGSGNQPQHF. The DNA of the CDR3 is TGCGCCAGCAGCCAAGACGGGTCGGGTAATCAGCCCCAGCATTTT.

J is TRBJ2-1 and V is TRBV5-1; 15 positions agree with TRBD2. The CDR3 spans 16 residues. Germline trimming cut 0 bases from V and 10 bases from J; bases unmatched to any gene: 5. CDR1 is SGHRS, CDR2 YFSETQ, per germline. The CDR3 spells CASSLGGLAGGKEQFF. The CDR3 coding sequence is TGCGCCAGCAGCTTGGGGGGACTAGCGGGAGGTAAGGAGCAGTTCTTC.

The chain combines TRBV7-9 with TRBJ2-7; 12 bases line up with TRBD1. Germline lookup yields CDR1 SEHNR and CDR2 FQNEAQ (reference sequence). With 4 bases clipped from V and 5 bases from J, the junction kept 9 bases outside the gene matches. This CDR3 has 16 amino acids. The CDR3 DNA follows: TGTGCCAGCAGCTCCGCACCGGGACAGGGGGCCAACGAGCAGTACTTC. This sequence encodes CASSSAPGQGANEQYF.

V and J are TRBV15 and TRBJ2-5; TRBD1 matches 9 bases. CDR1 LNHNV and CDR2 YYDKDF come from the germline V gene (reference sequence). Trimming cost V 1 base and J 5 bases; bases outside gene matches: 5. There are 15 residues in the CDR3. The CDR3 region is CATSRVGTGSETQYF. The CDR3 DNA follows: TGTGCCACCAGCAGAGTCGGGACAGGGAGCGAGACCCAGTACTTC.

This clone showed up just once. The chain uses TRBV4-2 and TRBJ2-1; the match to TRBD2 covers 10 bases. The V segment lost 4 bases and the J segment 0 bases; nucleotides outside the gene matches: 6. CDR1 is LGHNA, CDR2 YNFKEQ, per germline. CDR3 size: 17 residues. The CDR3 nucleotides are TGTGCCAGCAGCCCTACAAGCGGGGGGGGCTCCTACAATGAGCAGTTCTTC. Translated, it gives CASSPTSGGGSYNEQFF.

The chain uses TRBV5-1 and TRBJ1-3; D gene uncertain. V dropped 4 bases and J dropped 5 bases, with 7 bases sitting between them. The CDR3 length is 12 residues. Germline CDR1 and CDR2: SGHRS and YFSETQ. The CDR3, as DNA: TGCGCCAGCAGCGTTGACAGAAACACCATATATTTT. As protein: CASSVDRNTIYF.

This clone has just one count. This chain uses TRBV6-1 with TRBJ1-2; D is possibly TRBD1 (5 bases). V dropped 2 bases and J dropped 4 bases, with 17 bases sitting between them. CDR3 length: 16 residues. In germline, CDR1 is MNHNS, CDR2 SASEGT. The CDR3 sequence is CASSEYMKGSSYGYTF. CDR3 DNA sequence: TGTGCCAGCAGTGAATATATGAAGGGGTCCAGCTATGGCTACACCTTC.

J is TRBJ1-4 and V is TRBV4-1; 7 bases fit TRBD1. V lost 3 bases to trimming and J lost 5 bases; unmatched junction nucleotides: 9. This CDR3 comprises 16 residues. Germline values: CDR1 MGHRA, CDR2 YSYEKL. DNA for the CDR3: TGCGCCAGCAGCCAGCAAACAGGGGACGGGAATGAAAAACTGTTTTTT. Protein product: CASSQQTGDGNEKLFF.